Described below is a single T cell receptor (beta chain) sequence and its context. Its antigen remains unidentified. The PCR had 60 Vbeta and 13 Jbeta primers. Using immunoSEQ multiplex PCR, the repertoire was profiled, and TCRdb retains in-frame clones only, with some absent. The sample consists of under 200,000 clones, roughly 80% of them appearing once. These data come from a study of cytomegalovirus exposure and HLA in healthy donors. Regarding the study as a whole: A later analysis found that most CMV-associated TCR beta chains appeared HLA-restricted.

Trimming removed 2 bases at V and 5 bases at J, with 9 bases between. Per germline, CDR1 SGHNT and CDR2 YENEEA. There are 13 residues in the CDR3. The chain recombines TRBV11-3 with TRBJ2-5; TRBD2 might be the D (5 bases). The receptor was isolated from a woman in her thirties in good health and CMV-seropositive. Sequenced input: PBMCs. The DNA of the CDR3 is TGTGCCAGCAGCTTACAGCGGTGGGAGACCCAGTACTTC. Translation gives CASSLQRWETQYF.